Following are 10 T cell receptor beta chains from one sample sequenced in a study of T cells in Graves' hyperthyroidism and ophthalmopathy. Template material for amplifying TCR beta CDR3 regions consisted of RNA transcripts. First-round RT-PCR of the TCR CDR3 relied on the HTBI primer set. Each CDR3 protein gets one entry after TCRdb re-called the multiplex PCR reads with MiXCR. The sample carries nearly 600,000 distinct CDR3 sequences, 11% to 15% recorded once. Material: blood. All receptors come from a woman aged 30 to 39 with Graves' hyperthyroidism that later progressed to Graves' ophthalmopathy.

The chain couples TRBV6-2 or TRBV6-3 to TRBJ1-2; the match to TRBD1 covers 7 bases. This CDR3 is 12 amino acids long. The germline gives CDR1 MNHEY, CDR2 SVGEGT. V was clipped by 8 bases and J by 6 bases; unmatched bases: 6. The CDR3 protein is CASRQGTDGYTF. CDR3 bases: TGTGCCAGCCGACAGGGCACCGATGGCTACACCTTC.

This clonotype was recorded at least ten times. V is TRBV28 and J is TRBJ2-5, with TRBD1 matching 7 bases. The length of the CDR3 is 15 residues. CDR1 and CDR2 from the germline V gene are MDHEN and SYDVKM. V gave up 5 bases and J gave up 4 bases; unmatched junction bases: 10. The CDR3 nucleotides read TGTGCCAGCAGTGGGACAGCGGTGGGGCCAGAGACCCAGTACTTC. Residues: CASSGTAVGPETQYF. The variable domain in full, completed from reference TRBV28 and TRBJ2-5, reads DVKVTQSSRYLVKRTGEKVFLECVQDMDHENMFWYRQDPGLGLRLIYFSYDVKMKEKGDIPEGYSVSREKKERFSLILESASTNQTSMYLCASSGTAVGPETQYFGPGTRLLVL.

This clonotype came up many times. The CDR3 loop is CSASPGLETQYF. DNA for the CDR3: TGCAGTGCTTCCCCGGGATTGGAGACCCAGTACTTC. The V and J genes are TRBV20-1 and TRBJ2-5, with D perhaps TRBD2 (5 bases). The CDR3 is 12 amino acids. Germline V gene data show CDR1 as DFQATT and CDR2 as SNEGSKA (reference sequence). V was trimmed by 5 bases and J by 5 bases, leaving 12 bases between them.

The chain joins TRBV28 to TRBJ1-1; TRBD1 agrees at 10 bases. CDR1 and CDR2 (germline): MDHEN, SYDVKM. With V trimmed by 6 bases and J by 5 bases, 18 bases remained unmatched. CDR3 length: 18 amino acids. The CDR3 bases are TGTGCCAGCAGGGAGCCCTATGGACGGACAGGGGGGAGAACTGAAGCTTTCTTT. Amino acid sequence: CASREPYGRTGGRTEAFF.

This clonotype was counted many times. The chain couples TRBV27 to TRBJ2-7; D not certain. Trimming cost V 5 bases and J 3 bases, with 14 bases left between them. Germline V lookup: CDR1 MNHEY, CDR2 SMNVEV (reference sequence). This CDR3 has 14 residues. CDR3 loop: CASSRLSGDYEQYF. In DNA form, the CDR3 reads TGTGCCAGCAGTCGTCTGTCCGGCGACTACGAGCAGTACTTC.

This clonotype has ten or more counts. V and J are TRBV3-1 and TRBJ2-7; 9 nucleotides agree with TRBD2. Germline values: CDR1 LGHDT, CDR2 YNNKEL (reference sequence). Losses at the gene ends were 4 bases for V and 1 base for J; bases not matched to a gene: 8. The CDR3 is 16 residues long. CDR3 loop: CASSPTGTSSSYEQYF. CDR3 DNA sequence: TGTGCCAGCAGCCCCACCGGGACTAGCTCTTCCTACGAGCAGTACTTC.

This clonotype was seen more than once but under ten times. The gene calls are TRBV6-2 or TRBV6-3 and TRBJ2-3; 12 bases are shared with TRBD2. J lost 5 bases, V lost 5 bases, and 8 bases had no gene match. CDR1 is MNHEY and CDR2 is SVGEGT in the germline V gene. This CDR3 comprises 16 residues. CDR3 bases: TGTGCCAGCAGTCCACGACTAGCGGGAGCTATAGATACGCAGTATTTT. Its protein is CASSPRLAGAIDTQYF.

Turning to this clonotype: A much larger clone lies one base from this, so it may be a read error. The V and J genes are TRBV27 and TRBJ2-3; D is perhaps TRBD1 (6 bases). The CDR3 has 13 residues. Per the germline V gene, CDR1 is MNHEY and CDR2 is SMNVEV (reference sequence). The CDR3 sequence is CTSYRAGTDTQYF. CDR3 nucleotides: TGTACCTCGTACAGGGCAGGCACAGATACGCAGTATTTT.

In this sample, this clonotype turned up many times. The V gene is TRBV12-3 or TRBV12-4, the J gene TRBJ1-5; D not certain. The germline V and J ends were trimmed by 10 bases and 7 bases, with 20 bases remaining between them. This CDR3 is built from 14 residues. CDR3 DNA sequence: TGTGCCATCCTCCCATTCGGAGGGTCCCAGCCCCAGCATTTT. Amino acid sequence: CAILPFGGSQPQHF.

The chain couples TRBV2 to TRBJ2-1, with D possibly called TRBD1 or TRBD2 (6 bases each). The CDR3 runs to 14 residues. Trimming removed 6 bases from V and 9 bases from J, with 18 bases in between. In germline, CDR1 is SNHLY, CDR2 FYNNEI. As DNA, the CDR3 is TGTGCCAGCAGCGGACAGCGGGCCTCCCCTGAGCAGTTCTTC. Protein sequence: CASSGQRASPEQFF.